The subject of this entry is one T cell receptor beta chain. These data come from a study of cytomegalovirus exposure and HLA in healthy donors. PCR involved 60 Vbeta and 13 Jbeta primers. Only in-frame clones appear in the TCRdb table, and some are missing; sequencing was by immunoSEQ multiplex PCR. Among 150,000 to 200,000 clones, over 75% were seen once, and the ten largest hold over 12%. J lost 4 bases, V lost 5 bases, and 7 bases had no gene match. The CDR3 extends over 16 amino acids. Germline CDR1 is SNHLY and CDR2 is FYNNEI. This rearrangement joins TRBV2 to TRBJ1-6; TRBD1 agrees at 8 bases. The sequence derives from a man between 45 and 60 years old in good health and CMV-seropositive. Sequenced sample: PBMCs. The CDR3 reads CASSPGQATYNSPLHF. The CDR3 DNA reads as TGTGCCAGCAGTCCGGGACAGGCTACGTATAATTCACCCCTCCACTTT. Drawing the rest from reference TRBV2 and TRBJ1-6, the complete variable domain is EPEVTQTPSHQVTQMGQEVILRCVPISNHLYFYWYRQILGQKVEFLVSFYNNEISEKSEIFDDQFSVERPDGSNFTLKIRSTKLEDSAMYFCASSPGQATYNSPLHFGNGTRLTVT.